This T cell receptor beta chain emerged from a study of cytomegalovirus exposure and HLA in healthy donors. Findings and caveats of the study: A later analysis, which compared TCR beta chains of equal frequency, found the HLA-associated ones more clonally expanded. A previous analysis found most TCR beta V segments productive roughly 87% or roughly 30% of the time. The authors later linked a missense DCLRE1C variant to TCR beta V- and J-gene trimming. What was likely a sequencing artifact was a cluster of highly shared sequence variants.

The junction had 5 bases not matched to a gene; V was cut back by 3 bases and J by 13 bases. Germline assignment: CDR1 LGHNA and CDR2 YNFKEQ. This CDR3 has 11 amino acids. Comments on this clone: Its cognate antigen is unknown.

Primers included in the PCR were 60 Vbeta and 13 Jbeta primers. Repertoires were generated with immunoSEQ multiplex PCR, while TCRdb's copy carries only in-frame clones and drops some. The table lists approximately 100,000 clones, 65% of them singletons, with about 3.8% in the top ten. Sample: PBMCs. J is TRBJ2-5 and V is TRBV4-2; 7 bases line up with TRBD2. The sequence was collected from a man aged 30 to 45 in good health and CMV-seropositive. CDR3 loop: CASSQGRAPYF. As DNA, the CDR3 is TGTGCCAGCAGCCAGGGGAGGGCTCCGTACTTC.